Below, 25 T cell receptor beta chains from the same sample are listed, as sequenced in a study of molecular identifiers for immune sequencing clone quantification. TCRdb analysed the PCR reads with MiXCR anew, one entry per CDR3 protein. The sample has more than 250,000 distinct CDR3 sequences, over 20% seen once; the top ten hold approximately 0.83%. The sample consisted of naive CD8+ T cells from blood, with Jurkat cell RNA spiked in. Subset of the sample: FACS-sorted CD8+CD4-CCR7+CD45RA+ naive T cells. The source is a human donor in good health. Some libraries in this study had Jurkat cell RNA spiked in.

The chain carries TRBV2 and TRBJ1-5; no clear D gene. V was pared by 0 bases and J by 4 bases, with 16 bases between. The germline V gene encodes CDR1 SNHLY and CDR2 FYNNEI. The CDR3 sequence is 17 residues long. CDR3 DNA: TGTGCCAGCAGTGAAGCTGCGGGTTTTACAGAGAATCAGCCCCAGCATTTT. Amino acid sequence: CASSEAAGFTENQPQHF.

This chain links TRBV6-2 or TRBV6-3 with TRBJ2-3; unclear D gene. The CDR3 extends over 12 amino acids. CDR1 is MNHEY and CDR2 is SVGEGT in the germline V gene. The V end lost 5 bases, the J end lost 5 bases, and 8 bases lay between the germline ends. The CDR3 region is CASSPKGDTQYF. DNA of the CDR3: TGTGCCAGCAGTCCGAAGGGAGATACGCAGTATTTT.

This clonotype has ten or more counts. V gene TRBV20-1 combines with J gene TRBJ2-7, with D tentatively TRBD1 (5 bases). Trimming cost V 5 bases and J 6 bases, with 23 bases left between them. There are 15 residues in the CDR3. Looked up from germline, CDR1 is DFQATT and CDR2 is SNEGSKA (reference sequence). The CDR3 nucleotides read TGCAGTGCTCGCCACTCAGGGTTGCACCCTTTCGAGCAGTACTTC. Protein product: CSARHSGLHPFEQYF.

As DNA, the CDR3 is TGTGCCAGCAGTGTAGCAGGCGGGGGGGCTACAGATACGCAGTATTTT. Encoded protein: CASSVAGGGATDTQYF. This chain connects TRBV6-1 to TRBJ2-3; TRBD2 matches 9 bases. The trim removed 4 bases at V and 3 bases at J, leaving 8 bases unmatched. From germline, CDR1 is MNHNS and CDR2 SASEGT. There are 16 residues in the CDR3.

J is TRBJ1-1 and V is TRBV12-5; the D gene is possibly TRBD1 (5 bases). This CDR3 contains 16 residues. With 1 base removed from V and 0 bases from J, the gap between germline ends came to 12 bases. CDR1 LGHNT and CDR2 FRNRAP come from the germline V gene. CDR3 coding DNA: TGTGCTAGTGGTTTGGGTGGGGGAGGCGTGAACACTGAAGCTTTCTTT. It specifies CASGLGGGGVNTEAFF.

This clonotype was found many times. The chain joins TRBV6-5 to TRBJ2-2; 9 bases are a match to TRBD2. The CDR3 runs 15 residues. Germline lookup yields CDR1 MNHEY and CDR2 SVGAGI. Trimming cost V 6 bases and J 7 bases; bases outside gene matches: 9. DNA of the CDR3: TGTGCCAGCAGCTCTAGCGGGATATTGATCGGGGAGCTGTTTTTT. Protein product: CASSSSGILIGELFF.

Notes on this clonotype: This may arise from a read error, as a much more abundant clone is one base away. The chain links TRBV7-6 to TRBJ2-1; no clear D gene. CDR3 length: 12 amino acids. Looked up from germline, CDR1 is SGHVS and CDR2 is FNYEAQ. In nucleotides, the CDR3 is TGTGCCAGCAGAGACGGACCCAATGGGCAGTTCTTC. Translation gives CASRDGPNGQFF.

This clonotype was detected ten times or more. The rearrangement uses TRBV2 and TRBJ2-1, with TRBD1 matching over 10 bases. The V gene end was trimmed by 4 bases and the J gene end by 4 bases; junction bases not matched to a gene: 1. Germline assignment: CDR1 SNHLY and CDR2 FYNNEI. The CDR3 is 14 residues long. CDR3 region: CASSGGQGYNEQFF. The CDR3 region has the DNA TGTGCCAGCAGTGGGGGACAGGGGTACAATGAGCAGTTCTTC.

This clonotype has a count of ten or more. One end of the junction does not line up with germline, which may come from a read error. CDR3 DNA: TGTGCCAGCAGCCTAGCGGGAGGGGAAGCAGATACGCAGTATTTT. Residues: CASSLAGGEADTQYF. The chain links TRBV7-9 to TRBJ2-3; TRBD2 matches at 12 bases. The CDR3 loop spans 15 amino acids. Germline CDR1 SEHNR, CDR2 FQNEAQ (reference sequence).

This clonotype was seen many times. The rearrangement uses TRBV29-1 and TRBJ2-7; 7 bases are shared with TRBD2. The CDR3 is 14 residues long. Germline loops: CDR1 SQVTM, CDR2 ANQGSEA. The J segment lost 5 bases and the V segment lost 6 bases, leaving 13 bases of the junction unmatched. The DNA for the CDR3 is TGCAGCGTGAGCCGGGGAAGCGGGACCCACGAGCAGTACTTC. Translation: CSVSRGSGTHEQYF.

Points on this clonotype: A clone one base away is much larger, so this may be a read error. The chain has TRBV7-9 and TRBJ1-3, with D perhaps TRBD1 (5 bases). CDR3 size: 16 residues. V lost 5 bases to trimming and J lost 0 bases, with 14 bases between them. Germline-derived CDR1 and CDR2 are SEHNR and FQNEAQ (reference sequence). The CDR3 DNA follows: TGTGCCAGCAGCCCTGGACGGGGCATCTCTGGAAACACCATATATTTT. Amino acids: CASSPGRGISGNTIYF.

In this sample, this clonotype turned up a few times. The chain joins TRBV12-3 or TRBV12-4 to TRBJ2-3; the D is unclear. The CDR3 is 14 amino acids. Trimming cost V 5 bases and J 0 bases, with 9 bases left between them. CDR3: CASSPFSSTDTQYF. The CDR3 nucleotides read TGTGCCAGCAGTCCGTTCAGCAGCACAGATACGCAGTATTTT.

Note on this clonotype: The CDR3 does not end in the conserved phenylalanine or tryptophan, so this is likely a read error. The chain couples TRBV7-9 to TRBJ2-1; D may match TRBD1 or TRBD2 (5 bases each). Trimming cost V 4 bases and J 12 bases, with 16 bases left between them. This CDR3 contains 13 residues. CDR1 is SEHNR and CDR2 is FQNEAQ in the germline V gene (reference sequence). The CDR3 sequence: CASSWEPGRWQFL. As DNA, the CDR3 is TGTGCCAGCAGCTGGGAGCCGGGACGCTGGCAGTTCCTC.

Only a few counts were recorded for this clonotype. J is TRBJ2-1 and V is TRBV6-2 or TRBV6-3; 8 bases are shared with TRBD2. This CDR3 contains 16 residues. The germline V gene has CDR1 MNHEY and CDR2 SVGEGT. J gave up 1 base and V 7 bases, and 9 bases lay outside the gene matches. The CDR3 DNA is TGTGCCAGCACCATTGACTCTAGCGGGTCCTACAATGAGCAGTTCTTC. It is translated as CASTIDSSGSYNEQFF.

The gene calls are TRBV20-1 and TRBJ2-3, with D perhaps given as TRBD1 or TRBD2 (5 bases each). This CDR3 is 12 amino acids long. Looked up from germline, CDR1 is DFQATT and CDR2 is SNEGSKA (reference sequence). The V gene lost 3 bases and the J gene lost 8 bases, with 12 bases spanning the gap. The CDR3 region is CSARGPRGTQYF. DNA of the CDR3: TGCAGTGCTAGGGGACCCCGGGGTACGCAGTATTTT.

The chain carries TRBV20-1 and TRBJ1-6, with 7 bases that match TRBD1. This CDR3 has 17 residues. J gave up 5 bases and V 0 bases, and 10 bases lay outside the gene matches. CDR1 and CDR2 (germline): DFQATT, SNEGSKA (reference sequence). CDR3 loop: CSARDWRRDRNNSPLHF. The CDR3 nucleotides read TGCAGTGCTAGAGATTGGAGGCGGGACAGAAATAATTCACCCCTCCACTTT.

This clonotype was seen ten or more times. The rearrangement uses TRBV4-3 and TRBJ2-5; TRBD1 is a possible D gene (5 bases). The CDR3 totals 14 residues. In germline, CDR1 is LGHNA, CDR2 YSLEER. Trimming left V 0 bases short and J 5 bases short, with 10 bases between. Written as DNA, the CDR3 is TGCGCCAGCAGCCAAGATGGGGCCCATGAGACCCAGTACTTC. This translates into CASSQDGAHETQYF.

This clonotype was detected ten times or more. The chain joins TRBV7-2 to TRBJ2-3; 11 nucleotides agree with TRBD2. The V gene's germline CDR1 is SGHTA and CDR2 FQGNSA. The V segment lost 2 bases and the J segment 4 bases; nucleotides outside the gene matches: 5. The length of the CDR3 is 16 residues. CDR3 region: CASSLILAGVSDTQYF. CDR3 bases: TGTGCCAGCAGCTTAATACTAGCGGGAGTCTCAGATACGCAGTATTTT. Combining the CDR3 with reference TRBV7-2 and TRBJ2-3 gives the whole variable domain GAGVSQSPSNKVTEKGKDVELRCDPISGHTALYWYRQSLGQGLEFLIYFQGNSAPDKSGLPSDRFSAERTGGSVSTLTIQRTQQEDSAVYLCASSLILAGVSDTQYFGPGTRLTVL.

The rearrangement joins TRBV11-2 to TRBJ1-1; 7 nucleotides match TRBD1. Losses at the gene ends were 3 bases for V and 3 bases for J; bases not matched to a gene: 4. The germline V gene has CDR1 SGHAT and CDR2 FQNNGV. This CDR3 is 14 amino acids long. The CDR3 protein is CASSFEQGYTEAFF. As DNA, the CDR3 is TGTGCCAGCAGCTTCGAACAGGGGTACACTGAAGCTTTCTTT. The whole variable domain, filled in from reference TRBV11-2 and TRBJ1-1, reads EAGVAQSPRYKIIEKRQSVAFWCNPISGHATLYWYQQILGQGPKLLIQFQNNGVVDDSQLPKDRFSAERLKGVDSTLKIQPAKLEDSAVYLCASSFEQGYTEAFFGQGTRLTVV.

A remark on this clonotype: This may come from a read error, since a much larger clone is one base off. This chain joins TRBV7-9 and TRBJ2-7, with D perhaps TRBD1 (6 bases). The germline CDR1 and CDR2 sequences are SEHNR and FQNEAQ (reference sequence). The V end was cut by 4 bases, the J end by 3 bases, with 22 bases between. This CDR3 is 17 amino acids long. In DNA, the CDR3 is TGTGCCAGCAGCTCAACGTATGTTGGGGCAGGGGACTACGAGCAGTACTTC. Residues: CASSSTYVGAGDYEQYF. Filled out from reference TRBV7-9 and TRBJ2-7, the complete variable domain reads DTGVSQNPRHKITKRGQNVTFRCDPISEHNRLYWYRQTLGQGPEFLTYFQNEAQLEKSRLLSDRFSAERPKGSFSTLEIQRTEQGDSAMYLCASSSTYVGAGDYEQYFGPGTRLTVT.

This clonotype has just a few counts. The chain couples TRBV11-2 to TRBJ2-5, with D perhaps TRBD2 (5 bases). The CDR3 contains 17 residues. V dropped 1 base and J dropped 1 base, with 16 bases sitting between them. In germline, CDR1 is SGHAT, CDR2 FQNNGV. The CDR3 sequence is CASSLGMGSIGQETQYF. Here the CDR3 DNA reads TGTGCCAGCAGCTTAGGAATGGGGAGTATTGGCCAAGAGACCCAGTACTTC.

This clonotype was seen many times. This chain uses TRBV30 with TRBJ1-1, with D hard to call. Germline V gene data show CDR1 as GTSNPN and CDR2 as SVGIG (reference sequence). This CDR3 is built from 14 residues. V was clipped by 0 bases and J by 5 bases, with 13 bases between them. The CDR3 DNA reads as TGTGCCTGGAGTGTGGGAGTGGGCAAGACTGAAGCTTTCTTT. It translates to CAWSVGVGKTEAFF.

This clonotype was counted ten times or more. This chain joins TRBV20-1 and TRBJ1-1; D is unclear. The V end was cut by 1 base, the J end by 8 bases, with 14 bases between. The CDR3 length is 13 residues. Per the germline V gene, CDR1 is DFQATT and CDR2 is SNEGSKA (reference sequence). DNA of the CDR3: TGCAGTGCTAGAGGCCGGGGTGAAAGGGAAGCTTTCTTT. This codes for CSARGRGEREAFF.

The chain couples TRBV15 to TRBJ2-5, with 7 bases that match TRBD2. Germline loops: CDR1 LNHNV, CDR2 YYDKDF (reference sequence). The V gene end was trimmed by 4 bases and the J gene end by 4 bases; junction bases not matched to a gene: 6. CDR3 length: 14 amino acids. The CDR3 loop reads CATSTPGGGETQYF. The CDR3 DNA follows: TGTGCCACCAGCACCCCAGGCGGGGGAGAGACCCAGTACTTC.

With respect to this clonotype: Possible read error: a much larger clone is one base away. This sequence joins TRBV27 and TRBJ2-4; D is unresolved. CDR1 MNHEY and CDR2 SMNVEV come from the germline V gene (reference sequence). The CDR3 spans 15 residues. CDR3 sequence reads: CASSPWEGQLNIQHF. In DNA form, the CDR3 reads TGTGCCAGCAGTCCGTGGGAAGGTCAGCTAAACATTCAGCACTTC.